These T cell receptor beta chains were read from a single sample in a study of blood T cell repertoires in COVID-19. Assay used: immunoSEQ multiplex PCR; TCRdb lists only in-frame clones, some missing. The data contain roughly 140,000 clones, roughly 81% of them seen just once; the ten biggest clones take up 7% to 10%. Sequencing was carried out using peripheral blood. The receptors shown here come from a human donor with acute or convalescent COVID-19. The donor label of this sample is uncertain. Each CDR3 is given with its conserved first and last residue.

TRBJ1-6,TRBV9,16,CASSPRQGSWGSPLHF
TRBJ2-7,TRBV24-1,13,CATSPGASYEQYF
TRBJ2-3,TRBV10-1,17,CASSESGAGAVTDTQYF
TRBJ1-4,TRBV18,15,CASSPPIGQGEKLFF
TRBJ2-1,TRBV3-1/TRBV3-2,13,CASSPTDYNEQFF
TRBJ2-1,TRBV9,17,CASSEASGGPPYNEQFF
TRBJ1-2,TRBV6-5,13,CASSYFGHYGYTF
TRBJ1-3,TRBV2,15,CASSEWGTHGNTIYF
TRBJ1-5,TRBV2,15,CASSAGQFSNQPQHF
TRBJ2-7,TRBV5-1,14,CASSGGQGAHEQYF
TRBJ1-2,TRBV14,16,CASSQEGAGGLGGYTF
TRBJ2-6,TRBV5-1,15,CASSLGGSGANVLTF
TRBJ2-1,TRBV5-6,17,CASRGPVWGRDNNEQFF
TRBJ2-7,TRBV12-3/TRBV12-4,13,CASSPGQVWKQYF
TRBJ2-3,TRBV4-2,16,CASSQGGGGATDTQYF
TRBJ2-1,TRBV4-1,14,CASSLTSGNNEQFF
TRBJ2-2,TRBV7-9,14,CASTPTISTGELFF
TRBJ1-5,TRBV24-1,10,CVSCRAWQHF
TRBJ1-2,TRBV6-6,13,CASTEGFGYGYTF
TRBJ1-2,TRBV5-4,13,CASTSNMDYGYTF
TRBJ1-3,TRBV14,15,CASSFQGSSGNTIYF
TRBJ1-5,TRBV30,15,CAWRDKGKSNQPQHF
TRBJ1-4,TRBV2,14,CASIDGRGNEKLFF
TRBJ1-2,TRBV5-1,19,CASSRRAPGGVDSNYGYTF
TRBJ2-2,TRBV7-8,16,CASSAPGQGRTGELFF
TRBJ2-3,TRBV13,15,CASSLEAGGGDTQYF
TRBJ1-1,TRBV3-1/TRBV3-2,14,CASSPQGQRTEAFF
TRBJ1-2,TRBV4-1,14,CASSQVAREGGYTF
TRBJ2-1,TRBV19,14,CASSIGGDSQKQFF
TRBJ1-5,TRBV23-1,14,CASSQPGINQPQHF